Following are 20 T cell receptor beta chains from one sample sequenced in a study of blood T cell repertoires in COVID-19. The table came from immunoSEQ multiplex PCR; TCRdb's copy has only in-frame clones and leaves some out. Of 45,000 or so clones listed, approximately 80% are singletons. The source material was peripheral blood. Receptors were obtained from a man between 65 and 85 years old with acute or convalescent COVID-19.

This clone was detected only a few times. This chain connects TRBV9 to TRBJ1-2; perhaps TRBD1 as D (6 bases). The V end lost 4 bases, the J end lost 5 bases, and 18 bases lay between the germline ends. CDR3 size: 15 residues. Germline CDR1 reads SGDLS; CDR2 reads YYNGEE. DNA of the CDR3: TGTGCCAGCAGCTCGAGCCTTAACAGGGTTTATGGCTACACCTTC. Its protein is CASSSSLNRVYGYTF.

This chain uses TRBV24-1 with TRBJ2-1, with 10 nucleotides matching TRBD1. V was clipped by 10 bases and J by 5 bases; unmatched bases: 7. This CDR3 is 14 amino acids long. Per the germline V gene, CDR1 is KGHDR and CDR2 is SFDVKD. CDR3 protein: CATSGGTGDNEQFF. The CDR3 DNA is TGTGCCACTTCTGGCGGGACAGGGGACAATGAGCAGTTCTTC.

The chain couples TRBV6-4 to TRBJ2-5, with 7 nucleotides matching TRBD1. CDR1 and CDR2 (germline): MRHNA, SNTAGT. This CDR3 comprises 15 residues. After removal of 2 bases from V and 2 bases from J, the junction contained 5 bases not matched to a gene. The DNA of the CDR3 is TGTGCCAGCAGTGACCCCGGGACAGTTCAAGAGACCCAGTACTTC. Residues: CASSDPGTVQETQYF.

V gene TRBV28 combines with J gene TRBJ2-3; the match to TRBD2 covers 9 bases. Germline V lookup: CDR1 MDHEN, CDR2 SYDVKM. Trimming removed 2 bases from V and 7 bases from J; junction bases left unmatched: 7. The CDR3 consists of 15 residues. The CDR3 protein is CASSLLAGGRNTQYF. The CDR3 bases are TGTGCCAGCAGTTTACTGGCGGGGGGGCGAAATACGCAGTATTTT.

In its sample, this clone is large (0.1 to 1%). V usage is TRBV2 and J usage is TRBJ2-1; 7 nucleotides align to TRBD1. Looked up from germline, CDR1 is SNHLY and CDR2 is FYNNEI. V dropped 5 bases and J dropped 5; count of bases not matched to a gene: 9. The CDR3 consists of 15 residues. This chain's CDR3 is CASSSPGQTNNEQFF. Here the CDR3 DNA reads TGTGCCAGCAGTAGCCCGGGACAGACAAACAATGAGCAGTTCTTC.

The rearrangement uses TRBV7-2 and TRBJ2-7; D is perhaps TRBD1 (5 bases). The germline CDR1 and CDR2 sequences are SGHTA and FQGNSA. The ends were cut back, 1 base at V and 4 bases at J, with 5 bases in the middle. This CDR3 is 12 amino acids long. CDR3 sequence reads: CASSLGTYEQYF. CDR3 sequence (DNA): TGTGCCAGCAGCTTAGGGACATACGAGCAGTACTTC.

The rearrangement links TRBV21-1 to TRBJ1-1; no DNA check was done on the table's D call, TRBD1. TRBV21-1 is assigned pseudogene status. The CDR3 runs 15 residues. CDR3 sequence reads: CASSKATASNTEAFF. CDR3 DNA sequence: TGTGCCAGCAGCAAAGCGACAGCCTCGAACACTGAAGCTTTCTTT.

This clone was seen a few times. The V call is TRBV29-1, the J call TRBJ1-2, with a weak D call TRBD1 (5 bases). The V end was cut by 6 bases, the J end by 7 bases, with 24 bases between. Germline V gene sequence: CDR1 SQVTM, CDR2 ANQGSEA. The CDR3 consists of 15 residues. The CDR3 DNA follows: TGCAGCGTCCTCCCCCACGGGAGCAGGGATGGTGGCTACACCTTC. It yields the protein CSVLPHGSRDGGYTF.

This chain links TRBV24-1 with TRBJ1-2; the match to TRBD1 covers 9 bases. Germline V gene data show CDR1 as KGHDR and CDR2 as SFDVKD. The CDR3 runs to 13 residues. V was pared by 7 bases and J by 5 bases, with 4 bases of the junction left unmatched. The CDR3 here is CATRDRGWYGYTF. CDR3 DNA: TGTGCCACCAGGGACAGGGGATGGTATGGCTACACCTTC.

This chain uses TRBV6-6 with TRBJ1-5; D possibly corresponds to TRBD1 (6 bases). Germline V gene data show CDR1 as MNHNY and CDR2 as SVGAGI (reference sequence). This CDR3 has 16 residues. V shed 0 bases and J shed 0 bases, with 9 bases lying between them. The CDR3 sequence: CASSYSAGDSNQPQHF. The CDR3 DNA reads as TGTGCCAGCAGTTACTCGGCAGGGGATAGCAATCAGCCCCAGCATTTT.

The chain is built from TRBV29-1 and TRBJ1-2; no reliable D call. This CDR3 contains 12 residues. Trimming shortened V by 2 bases and J by 6 bases, and 10 bases separated the two germline ends. Germline V gene lookup returns CDR1 SQVTM and CDR2 ANQGSEA. This CDR3 reads CSVETVRHGYTF. CDR3 coding DNA: TGCAGCGTTGAAACAGTAAGGCATGGCTACACCTTC.

This clone was counted a few times. The V gene is TRBV2, the J gene TRBJ2-1; 11 nucleotides agree with TRBD1. V was pared by 3 bases and J by 7 bases, with 5 bases of the junction left unmatched. The V gene's germline CDR1 is SNHLY and CDR2 FYNNEI. The CDR3 spans 15 residues. Here the CDR3 DNA reads TGTGCCAGCAGTGATGGGGGGACAGGGGGTAATGAGCAGTTCTTC. Protein sequence: CASSDGGTGGNEQFF.

V and J are TRBV2 and TRBJ1-5; D is ambiguous. The V end lost 6 bases, the J end lost 6 bases, and 12 bases lay between the germline ends. CDR3 length equals 13 residues. Germline V lookup: CDR1 SNHLY, CDR2 FYNNEI. This CDR3 reads CASRGRVGQPQHF. The CDR3 region has the DNA TGTGCCAGCAGAGGGAGGGTAGGTCAGCCCCAGCATTTT. The entire variable domain, with the rest obtained from reference TRBV2 and TRBJ1-5, is as follows: EPEVTQTPSHQVTQMGQEVILRCVPISNHLYFYWYRQILGQKVEFLVSFYNNEISEKSEIFDDQFSVERPDGSNFTLKIRSTKLEDSAMYFCASRGRVGQPQHFGDGTRLSIL.

The CDR3 sequence is CATSRAGSGANVLTF. CDR3 sequence (DNA): TGTGCCACCAGCCGGGCGGGGTCTGGGGCCAACGTCCTGACTTTC. The rearrangement links TRBV15 to TRBJ2-6; TRBD2 might be the D (6 bases). The germline V gene has CDR1 LNHNV and CDR2 YYDKDF (reference sequence). CDR3 length: 15 residues. Trimming took 5 bases from V and 1 from J, leaving 9 bases between them.

The V and J genes are TRBV12-5 and TRBJ1-1; D is undetermined. The CDR3 runs 13 residues. Trimming pared 4 bases from V and 4 bases from J, leaving 10 bases between. Germline V gene data show CDR1 as LGHNT and CDR2 as FRNRAP. CDR3 loop: CASGSGGGTEAFF. In DNA form, the CDR3 reads TGTGCTAGTGGTTCTGGAGGTGGCACTGAAGCTTTCTTT.

The CDR3: CASSLGGFYEQYF. CDR3 sequence (DNA): TGTGCCAGCAGCTTAGGGGGCTTCTACGAGCAGTACTTC. The V call is TRBV7-9, the J call TRBJ2-7; tentative D call: TRBD1 (5 bases). V gave up 1 base and J gave up 3 bases, with 7 bases separating them. Germline loops: CDR1 SEHNR, CDR2 FQNEAQ (reference sequence). The CDR3 is 13 amino acids.

V is TRBV6-6 and J is TRBJ2-7; the match to TRBD1 covers 7 bases. Germline V CDR1 and CDR2: MNHNY, SVGAGI (reference sequence). V was pared by 2 bases and J by 0 bases, with 7 bases of the junction left unmatched. The CDR3 is made up of 16 amino acids. The CDR3 DNA follows: TGTGCCAGCAGTTACCCAATACAGGGGTTCTCCTACGAGCAGTACTTC. Protein sequence: CASSYPIQGFSYEQYF.

This chain links TRBV6-2 or TRBV6-3 with TRBJ1-5; a possible D gene is TRBD1 (6 bases). This CDR3 region has 14 residues. The V gene lost 6 bases and the J gene lost 4 bases, with 13 bases spanning the gap. The germline V gene encodes CDR1 MNHEY and CDR2 SVGEGT. The CDR3: CASSLTGINQPQHF. As DNA, the CDR3 is TGTGCCAGCAGCCTGACAGGAATTAATCAGCCCCAGCATTTT.

The chain uses TRBV4-3 and TRBJ2-1; 8 bases align to TRBD2. Germline V gives CDR1 LGHNA, CDR2 YSLEER. Trimming took 0 bases from V and 6 from J; bases not matched to a gene: 13. CDR3 length: 18 residues. CDR3 in DNA: TGCGCCAGCAGCCAAGATCGGGGGGGGCCTATCGTCCCCAATGAGCAGTTCTTC. Translating it yields CASSQDRGGPIVPNEQFF.

The chain uses TRBV9 and TRBJ1-6; TRBD1 agrees at 7 bases. Germline CDR1 SGDLS, CDR2 YYNGEE. This CDR3 spans 15 amino acids. V was clipped by 3 bases and J by 8 bases; unmatched bases: 8. The DNA for the CDR3 is TGTGCCAGCAGCGCCCAGGGGGGCGGTTATTCACCCCTCCACTTT. It encodes CASSAQGGGYSPLHF.